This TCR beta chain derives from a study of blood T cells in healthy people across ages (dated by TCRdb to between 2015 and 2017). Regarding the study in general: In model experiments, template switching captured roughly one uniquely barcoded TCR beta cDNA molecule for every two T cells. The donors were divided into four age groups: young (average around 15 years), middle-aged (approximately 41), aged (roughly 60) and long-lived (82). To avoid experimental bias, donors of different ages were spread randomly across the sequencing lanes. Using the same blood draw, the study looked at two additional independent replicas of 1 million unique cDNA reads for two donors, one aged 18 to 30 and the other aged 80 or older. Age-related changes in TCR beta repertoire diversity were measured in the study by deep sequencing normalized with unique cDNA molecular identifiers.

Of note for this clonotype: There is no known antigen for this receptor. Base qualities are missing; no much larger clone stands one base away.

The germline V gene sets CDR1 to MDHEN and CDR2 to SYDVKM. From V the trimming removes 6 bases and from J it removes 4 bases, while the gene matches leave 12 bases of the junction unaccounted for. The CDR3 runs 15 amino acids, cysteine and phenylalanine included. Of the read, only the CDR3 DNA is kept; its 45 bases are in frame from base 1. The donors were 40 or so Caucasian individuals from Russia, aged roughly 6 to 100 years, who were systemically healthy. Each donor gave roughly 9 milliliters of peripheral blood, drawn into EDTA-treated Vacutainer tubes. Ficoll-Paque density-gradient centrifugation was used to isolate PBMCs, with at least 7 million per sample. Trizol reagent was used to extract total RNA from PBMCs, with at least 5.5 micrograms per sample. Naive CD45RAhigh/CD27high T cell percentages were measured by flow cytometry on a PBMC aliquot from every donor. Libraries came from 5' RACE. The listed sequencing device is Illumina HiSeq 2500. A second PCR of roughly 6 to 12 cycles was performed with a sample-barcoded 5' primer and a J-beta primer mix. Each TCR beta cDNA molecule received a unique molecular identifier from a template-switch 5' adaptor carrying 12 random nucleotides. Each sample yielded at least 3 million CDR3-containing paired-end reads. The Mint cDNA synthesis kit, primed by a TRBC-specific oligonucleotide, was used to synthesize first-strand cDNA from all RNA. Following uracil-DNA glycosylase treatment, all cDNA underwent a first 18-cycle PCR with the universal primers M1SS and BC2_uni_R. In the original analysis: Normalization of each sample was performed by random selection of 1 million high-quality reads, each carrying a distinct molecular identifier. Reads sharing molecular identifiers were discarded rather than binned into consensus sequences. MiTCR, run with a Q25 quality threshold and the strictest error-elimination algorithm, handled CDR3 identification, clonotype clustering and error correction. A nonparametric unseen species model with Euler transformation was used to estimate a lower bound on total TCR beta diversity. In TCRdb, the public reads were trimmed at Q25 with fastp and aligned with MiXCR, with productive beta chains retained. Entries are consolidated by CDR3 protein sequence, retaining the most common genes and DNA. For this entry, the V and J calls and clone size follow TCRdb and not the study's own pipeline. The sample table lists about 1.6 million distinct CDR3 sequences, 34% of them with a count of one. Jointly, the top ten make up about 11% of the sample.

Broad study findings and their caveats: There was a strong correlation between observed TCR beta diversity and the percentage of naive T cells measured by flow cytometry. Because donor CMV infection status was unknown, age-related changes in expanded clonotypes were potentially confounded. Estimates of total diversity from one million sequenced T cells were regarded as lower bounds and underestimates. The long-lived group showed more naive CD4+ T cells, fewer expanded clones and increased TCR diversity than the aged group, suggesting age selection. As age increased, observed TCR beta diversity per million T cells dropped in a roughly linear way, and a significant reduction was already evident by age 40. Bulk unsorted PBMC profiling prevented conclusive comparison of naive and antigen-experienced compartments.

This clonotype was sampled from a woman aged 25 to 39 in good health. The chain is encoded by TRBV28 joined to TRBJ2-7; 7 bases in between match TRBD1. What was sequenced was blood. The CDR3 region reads CASSWDGTASYEQYF. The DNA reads TGTGCCAGCAGCTGGGATGGGACAGCCTCATACGAGCAGTACTTC.